Below, one TCR beta chain is given with its context. Its target is not known. Stated time point: baseline pretreatment blood. Specified treatment: 15 Gy SBRT to primary tumor, nephrectomy 4 weeks later. Blood was sampled at baseline, 2 weeks and 4 weeks after SBRT. Clear cell pathology was present in this patient's renal cell carcinoma. This entry belongs to a study of radiation and T cells in renal cell carcinoma. Study results and limitations: From baseline, blood top tumor clonotypes peaked at 2 weeks post-radiation. Without pretreatment biopsies, baseline tumor clonotype presence was undetermined.

Assay: immunoSEQ multiplex PCR; the TCRdb copy retains only in-frame clones and omits some. The table lists some 100,000 clones, 82% of them singletons. Trimming removed 2 bases at V and 1 base at J, with 8 bases between. The CDR3 is 14 amino acids. The V gene's germline CDR1 is MNHNS and CDR2 SASEGT. The sample in question was blood, obtained from a patient whose treatment included radiotherapy and nephrectomy. This TCR came from a man between 60 and 75 years old with renal cell carcinoma. The chain links TRBV6-1 to TRBJ1-1, with D hard to call. The DNA for the CDR3 is TGTGCCAGCAGTGAACGTGGATGGAACACTGAAGCTTTCTTT. This translates into CASSERGWNTEAFF.